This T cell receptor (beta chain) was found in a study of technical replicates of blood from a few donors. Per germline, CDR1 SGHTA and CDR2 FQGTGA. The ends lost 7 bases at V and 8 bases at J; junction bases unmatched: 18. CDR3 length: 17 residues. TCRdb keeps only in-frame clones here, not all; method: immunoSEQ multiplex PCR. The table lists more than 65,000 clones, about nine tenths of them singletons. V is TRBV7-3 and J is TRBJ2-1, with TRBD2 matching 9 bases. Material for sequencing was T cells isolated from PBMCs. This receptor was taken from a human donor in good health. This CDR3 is CASTPMPGLAIFDEQFF. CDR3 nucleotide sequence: TGTGCCAGCACCCCAATGCCGGGACTAGCAATATTCGATGAGCAGTTCTTC.